This T cell receptor beta chain stems from a study of blood T cell repertoires in COVID-19. About the research overall: The cDNA or gDNA used as material had been derived from T cells, B-cell-depleted T cells, or PBMCs.

Measured with immunoSEQ multiplex PCR; TCRdb has only the in-frame clones, and not every one. The repertoire holds approximately 56,000 clones, with under 90% as singletons. Germline assignment: CDR1 LGHNA and CDR2 YNFKEQ. With V trimmed by 1 base and J by 2 bases, 7 bases remained unmatched. The CDR3 consists of 16 residues. This sequence was found in a woman older than 75 with acute or convalescent COVID-19. Material for sequencing was peripheral blood. V and J are TRBV4-2 and TRBJ2-5; 7 bases align to TRBD1. The chain's CDR3 is CASSQGGQNFQETQYF. In nucleotides, the CDR3 is TGTGCCAGCAGCCAAGGGGGACAGAATTTTCAAGAGACCCAGTACTTC.